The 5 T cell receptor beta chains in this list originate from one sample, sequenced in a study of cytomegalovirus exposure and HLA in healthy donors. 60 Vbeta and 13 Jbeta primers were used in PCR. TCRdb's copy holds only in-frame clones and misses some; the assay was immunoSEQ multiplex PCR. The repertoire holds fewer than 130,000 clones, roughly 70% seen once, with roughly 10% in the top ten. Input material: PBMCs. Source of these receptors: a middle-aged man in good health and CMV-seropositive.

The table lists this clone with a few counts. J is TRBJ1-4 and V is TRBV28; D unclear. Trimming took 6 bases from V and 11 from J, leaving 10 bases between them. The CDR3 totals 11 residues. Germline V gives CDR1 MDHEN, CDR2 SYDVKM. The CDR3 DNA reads TGTGCCAGCAGGGAGCTTCAGAAACTGTTTTTT. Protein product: CASRELQKLFF.

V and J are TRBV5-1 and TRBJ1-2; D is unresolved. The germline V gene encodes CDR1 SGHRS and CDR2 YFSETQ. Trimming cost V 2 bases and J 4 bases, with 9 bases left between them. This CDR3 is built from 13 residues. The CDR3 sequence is CASSFQAGYGYTF. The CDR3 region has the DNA TGCGCCAGCAGCTTTCAAGCAGGCTATGGCTACACCTTC.

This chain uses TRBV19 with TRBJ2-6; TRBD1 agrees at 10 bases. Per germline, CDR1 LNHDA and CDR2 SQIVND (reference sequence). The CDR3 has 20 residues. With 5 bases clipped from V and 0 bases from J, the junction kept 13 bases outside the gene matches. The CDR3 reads CASSPFWGQGKDSGANVLTF. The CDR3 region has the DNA TGTGCCAGTAGTCCTTTTTGGGGACAGGGGAAAGACTCTGGGGCCAACGTCCTGACTTTC. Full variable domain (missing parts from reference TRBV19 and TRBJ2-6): DGGITQSPKYLFRKEGQNVTLSCEQNLNHDAMYWYRQDPGQGLRLIYYSQIVNDFQKGDIAEGYSVSREKKESFPLTVTSAQKNPTAFYLCASSPFWGQGKDSGANVLTFGAGSRLTVL.

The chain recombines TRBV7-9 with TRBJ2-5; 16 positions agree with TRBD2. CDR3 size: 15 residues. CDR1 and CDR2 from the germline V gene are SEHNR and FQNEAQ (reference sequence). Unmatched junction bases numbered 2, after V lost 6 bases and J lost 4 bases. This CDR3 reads CASRGLAGGGETQYF. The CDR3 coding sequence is TGTGCCAGCAGGGGACTAGCGGGAGGGGGAGAGACCCAGTACTTC.

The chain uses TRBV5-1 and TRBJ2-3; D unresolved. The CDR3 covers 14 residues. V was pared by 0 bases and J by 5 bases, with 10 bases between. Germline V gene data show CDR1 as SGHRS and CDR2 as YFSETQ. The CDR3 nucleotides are TGCGCCAGCAGCTTGGCAGTAGCAAGAGATACGCAGTATTTT. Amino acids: CASSLAVARDTQYF.